These T cell receptor beta chains were read from a single sample in a study of blood T cells in healthy people across ages. TCRdb itself ran the 5' RACE reads through MiXCR, one entry per CDR3 protein. This table has 550,000 to 650,000 distinct CDR3 sequences, 27% appearing once. These data were also reused for a study on T cells of mothers and their children.

The sequencing sample was made of blood. The receptors were gathered from a boy aged 2 to 10 in good health. CDR3s include the opening cysteine and the closing phenylalanine or tryptophan. The D gene is left open where the match is weak. Clone size is shown for a subset of rows, as once, few, many or a class of expanded clone.

V gene	J gene	clone size	D gene	CDR3 protein	CDR3 DNA
TRBV4-3	TRBJ1-6	-	-	CASSQGSTGGTGNSPLHF	TGCGCCAGCAGCCAGGGGTCGACAGGAGGTACGGGAAATTCACCCCTCCACTTT
TRBV20-1	TRBJ2-4	-	TRBD1	CSARTQGLAKNIQYF	TGCAGTGCTAGAACACAGGGGCTAGCCAAAAACATTCAGTACTTC
TRBV6-2/TRBV6-3	TRBJ1-1	-	TRBD1	CASSYTYRDRVLVRSTEAFF	TGTGCCAGCAGTTACACCTACCGGGACAGGGTGCTAGTCCGGAGCACTGAAGCTTTCTTT
TRBV7-3	TRBJ2-3	few	TRBD2	CASSFSGGVTDTQYF	TGTGCCAGCAGCTTTAGCGGGGGGGTAACAGATACGCAGTATTTT
TRBV20-1	TRBJ2-7	few	-	CSARRLQGTYEQYF	TGCAGTGCTAGAAGGCTGCAGGGTACTTACGAGCAGTACTTC
TRBV14	TRBJ2-3	-	-	CASSREDFFTDTQYF	TGTGCCAGCAGCCGGGAGGACTTTTTCACAGATACGCAGTATTTT
TRBV5-1	TRBJ2-1	-	-	CASSEGEGETTREQFF	TGCGCCAGCAGCGAGGGAGAGGGGGAGACGACCCGTGAGCAGTTCTTC
TRBV12-3/TRBV12-4	TRBJ1-2	few	-	CASSPPRGSPNYGYTF	TGTGCCAGCAGTCCCCCCCGGGGGAGTCCTAACTATGGCTACACCTTC
TRBV12-3/TRBV12-4	TRBJ1-1	-	-	CASSWGQGPTEAFF	TGTGCCAGCAGCTGGGGCCAGGGGCCCACTGAAGCTTTCTTT
TRBV21-1	TRBJ2-6	-	-	CASSKGAGSSSGANVRTF	TGTGCCAGCAGCAAAGGGGCAGGTTCATCCTCTGGGGCCAACGTCCGGACTTTC
TRBV7-9	TRBJ2-5	few	TRBD2	CASSQTGLAGRGTQYF	TGTGCCAGCAGCCAGACCGGACTAGCGGGCAGGGGGACCCAGTACTTC
TRBV12-3/TRBV12-4	TRBJ2-2	few	TRBD2	CASSLGGLAGEATGELFF	TGTGCCAGCAGTTTAGGGGGACTAGCGGGAGAAGCCACCGGGGAGCTGTTTTTT
TRBV6-1	TRBJ1-1	-	-	CASSDITGNTEAFF	TGTGCCAGCAGTGACATTACAGGGAACACTGAAGCTTTCTTT
TRBV14	TRBJ2-3	-	-	CASSQVHQLSTDTQYF	TGTGCCAGCAGCCAAGTTCACCAGCTAAGCACAGATACGCAGTATTTT
TRBV21-1	TRBJ2-2	-	-	CASSKEAGHSNTGELFF	TGTGCCAGCAGCAAAGAGGCGGGACACTCGAACACCGGGGAGCTGTTTTTT
TRBV7-2	TRBJ1-2	few	-	CASSWGQTLWGYTF	TGTGCCAGCAGCTGGGGTCAGACACTTTGGGGCTACACCTTC
TRBV11-2	TRBJ2-1	-	TRBD2	CASSFLGTSNEQFF	TGTGCCAGCAGCTTCCTCGGGACTAGCAATGAGCAGTTCTTC
TRBV20-1	TRBJ2-1	few	TRBD2	CSGGGRAGEQFF	TGCAGTGGGGGCGGGAGGGCCGGTGAGCAGTTCTTC
TRBV12-3/TRBV12-4	TRBJ2-6	-	TRBD1	CASRNRDRLANVLTF	TGTGCCAGCAGGAACAGGGACAGGCTGGCCAACGTCCTGACTTTC
TRBV30	TRBJ2-7	-	-	CAWMVVGDYEQYF	TGTGCCTGGATGGTTGTGGGGGACTACGAGCAGTACTTC
TRBV7-9	TRBJ2-2	few	-	CASSQGITTGELFF	TGTGCCAGTTCTCAGGGCATTACCACCGGGGAGCTGTTTTTT
TRBV30	TRBJ1-3	few	-	CAWRGGLPGNTIYF	TGTGCCTGGAGAGGGGGACTCCCTGGAAACACCATATATTTT
TRBV11-2	TRBJ2-4	-	TRBD1	CASSDHLDRGLAKNIQYF	TGTGCCAGCAGCGACCACCTGGACAGGGGTTTAGCCAAAAACATTCAGTACTTC
TRBV9	TRBJ2-1	-	TRBD2	CASSPREKSYNEQFF	TGTGCCAGCAGCCCGCGGGAGAAATCCTACAATGAGCAGTTCTTC
TRBV7-9	TRBJ2-7	few	-	CASSLMAGTYEQYF	TGTGCCAGCAGCTTAATGGCAGGGACCTACGAGCAGTACTTC
TRBV5-1	TRBJ2-6	-	TRBD1	CASSLVLQGATFGANVLTF	TGCGCCAGCAGCTTGGTGTTACAGGGGGCTACGTTTGGGGCCAACGTCCTGACTTTC
TRBV15	TRBJ2-6	-	TRBD1	CATSRGDRSPGANVLTF	TGTGCCACCAGCAGAGGGGACAGATCCCCTGGGGCCAACGTCCTGACTTTC